Below are 3 T cell receptor beta chains sequenced from a single sample in a study of cytomegalovirus exposure and HLA in healthy donors. This table comes from immunoSEQ multiplex PCR, and its TCRdb copy is limited to in-frame clones, with some not included. The data hold tens of thousands of clones, with approximately 94% observed a single time. The specimen was PBMCs. These receptors all come from a man in his late teens or twenties in good health and CMV-seropositive.

This clone was seen just once. The chain has TRBV7-9 and TRBJ1-5, with TRBD1 identical over 7 bases. The V and J ends lost 3 bases and 7 bases, in that order; junction bases with no gene match: 12. From germline, CDR1 is SEHNR and CDR2 FQNEAQ (reference sequence). The CDR3 extends over 16 amino acids. The CDR3 region is CASSLGYQGERQPQHF. The CDR3 bases are TGTGCCAGCAGCTTGGGTTATCAGGGGGAACGGCAGCCCCAGCATTTT. The whole variable domain, remainder taken from reference TRBV7-9 and TRBJ1-5, is DTGVSQNPRHKITKRGQNVTFRCDPISEHNRLYWYRQTLGQGPEFLTYFQNEAQLEKSRLLSDRFSAERPKGSFSTLEIQRTEQGDSAMYLCASSLGYQGERQPQHFGDGTRLSIL.

V and J are TRBV28 and TRBJ1-2; 8 bases map to TRBD1. With V trimmed by 8 bases and J by 1 base, 3 bases remained unmatched. There are 13 residues in the CDR3. Germline lookup yields CDR1 MDHEN and CDR2 SYDVKM. The CDR3 DNA sequence: TGTGCCAGCGGGACAGGTCATAACTATGGCTACACCTTC. Translated: CASGTGHNYGYTF.

This chain connects TRBV19 to TRBJ2-1; a possible D gene is TRBD2 (6 bases). The germline gives CDR1 LNHDA, CDR2 SQIVND (reference sequence). This CDR3 has 14 residues. V was clipped by 5 bases and J by 3 bases, with 11 bases between them. CDR3: CASSVSGFYNEQFF. For the CDR3, the DNA is TGTGCCAGTAGTGTGAGCGGGTTCTACAATGAGCAGTTCTTC.